Listed below are T cell receptor beta chains from one sample, sequenced in a study of blood T cell repertoires in COVID-19. Using immunoSEQ multiplex PCR, the repertoire was profiled, and TCRdb retains in-frame clones only, with some absent. Altogether fewer than 15,000 clones are present, 75% to 90% being singletons, with the ten largest covering roughly half. The source material was peripheral blood. The receptors stem from a man older than 75 with acute or convalescent COVID-19. CDR3s leave out the opening cysteine and the closing phenylalanine or tryptophan.

V gene	J gene	CDR3 protein
TRBV4-2	TRBJ2-3	ASSQEGQVTDTQY
TRBV19	TRBJ1-2	ASTTGTGYGYT
TRBV5-4	TRBJ2-3	ASSLQSLQGNTQY
TRBV27	TRBJ2-7	ASSSEDRGFYEQY
TRBV5-3	TRBJ1-5	ARSLWHRGH
TRBV18	TRBJ1-1	ASSLTGPNTEAF
TRBV11-2	TRBJ1-1	ASSLNDRGHGDTEAF
TRBV7-2	TRBJ2-1	ASSLRGGAGNNEQF
TRBV27	TRBJ1-1	ASSLSPRHPNTEAF
TRBV6-6	TRBJ1-3	ASSYSTDTSGNTIY
TRBV5-1	TRBJ1-6	ASSFPNSPLH
TRBV2	TRBJ2-5	ASSTNGGETQY
TRBV3-1/TRBV3-2	TRBJ2-2	ASSQFTAGSNTGELF
TRBV5-1	TRBJ2-7	ASSSAVRGPYEQY
TRBV2	TRBJ2-2	ASSDLGTENTGELF
TRBV25-1	TRBJ2-7	ASSAEGDEQY
TRBV19	TRBJ2-1	ASSILTSGRGNEQF
TRBV6-5	TRBJ2-3	ASSYSMAGGQNTQY
TRBV5-5	TRBJ2-2	ASSMGLAGGNTGELF
TRBV7-3	TRBJ2-3	ASSPNTGTDTQY
TRBV7-2	TRBJ2-5	ASSLLAGEETQY
TRBV6-6	TRBJ1-5	ASSTGNQPQH
TRBV18	TRBJ2-5	ASSPRKTGGETQY
TRBV6-1	TRBJ1-1	ASSEMGQAEGTEAF
TRBV7-3	TRBJ2-3	ASSSRGGSTDTQY
TRBV20-1	TRBJ2-7	SASEGLSNYEQY
TRBV5-1	TRBJ2-7	ASSLQAGEKQY
TRBV6-2/TRBV6-3	TRBJ2-7	ASSQGGAPAGEQY
TRBV15	TRBJ2-3	ATSREVRKDTQY
TRBV10-2	TRBJ2-5	ASRSQREGNPQY
TRBV2	TRBJ2-2	ASNRRQGTANTGELF
TRBV5-1	TRBJ1-2	ASRATGVLVGYT
TRBV11-3	TRBJ1-6	ASSSAGSSYNSPLH
TRBV24-1	TRBJ2-1	ATSGSQTGLSYNEQF
TRBV6-1	TRBJ1-2	ASSERNYGYT
TRBV30	TRBJ2-1	ACLFSSGSFGSYNEQF
TRBV14	TRBJ1-3	ASRRQGGNTIY
TRBV2	TRBJ2-7	ASKAGDYEQY
TRBV7-9	TRBJ1-1	ASSPNFGNTEAF
TRBV29-1	TRBJ1-2	SVAPLWSGDGYT
TRBV10-3	TRBJ2-5	ASGGGNGETQY
TRBV6-5	TRBJ2-1	ASGLSSGFWDEQF
TRBV5-1	TRBJ1-1	ASSGGGQTEAF
TRBV5-1	TRBJ2-1	ASSLVQASSYNEQF
TRBV30	TRBJ2-5	AWIGLSQETQY
TRBV24-1	TRBJ1-1	ATSESGTGWGAF
TRBV27	TRBJ1-5	ASGRTGGNQPQH
TRBV5-1	TRBJ2-1	ASSFETGPPYNEQF
TRBV5-1	TRBJ2-3	ASSLREPDTQY
TRBV7-9	TRBJ2-2	ASSFGQGGGELF